What follows is one T cell receptor beta chain and its context. What it recognizes is unknown. Only in-frame clones appear in the TCRdb table, and some are missing; sequencing was by immunoSEQ multiplex PCR. The sample includes about 130,000 clones, 81% of them seen just once. Germline V gene sequence: CDR1 SNHLY, CDR2 FYNNEI. CDR3 length: 15 residues. Unmatched junction bases numbered 13, after V lost 5 bases and J lost 12 bases. This entry belongs to a study of radiation and T cells in renal cell carcinoma. Study-wide results and caveats: From baseline, blood top tumor clonotypes peaked at 2 weeks post-radiation.

Time point denoted: blood 2 weeks post-SBRT. The treatment here: 15 Gy SBRT to primary tumor, nephrectomy 4 weeks later. The chain carries TRBV2 and TRBJ2-1; TRBD2 matches at 10 bases. The sequencing used blood, collected from a patient whose treatment included radiotherapy and nephrectomy. This clonotype was obtained from a man in his forties or fifties with renal cell carcinoma. As DNA, the CDR3 is TGTGCCAGCAGTCGGACTAGCGGATCCGTTAGTGGGCAGTTCTTC. Translating it yields CASSRTSGSVSGQFF.